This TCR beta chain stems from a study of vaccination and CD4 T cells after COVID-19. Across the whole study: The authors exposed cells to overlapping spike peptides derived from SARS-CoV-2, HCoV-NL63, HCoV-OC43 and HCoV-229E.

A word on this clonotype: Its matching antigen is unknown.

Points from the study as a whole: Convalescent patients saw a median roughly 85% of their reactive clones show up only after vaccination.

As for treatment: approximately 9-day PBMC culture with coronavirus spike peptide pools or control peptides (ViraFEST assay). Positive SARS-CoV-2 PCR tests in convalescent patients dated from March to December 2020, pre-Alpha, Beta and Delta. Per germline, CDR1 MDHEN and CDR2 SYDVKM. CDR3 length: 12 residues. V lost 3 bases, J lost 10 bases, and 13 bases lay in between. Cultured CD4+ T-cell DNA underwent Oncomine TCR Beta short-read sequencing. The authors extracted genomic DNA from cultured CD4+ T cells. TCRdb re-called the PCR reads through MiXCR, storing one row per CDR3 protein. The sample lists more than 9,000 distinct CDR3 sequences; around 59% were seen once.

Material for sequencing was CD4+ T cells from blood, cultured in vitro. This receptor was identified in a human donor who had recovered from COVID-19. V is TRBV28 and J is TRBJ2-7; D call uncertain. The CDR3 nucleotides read TGTGCCAGCAGTTTGAATCCCGGGCACCAGTACTTC. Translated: CASSLNPGHQYF.